These 26 T cell receptor beta chains came from one sample sequenced in a study of T cell clonotyping in hematopoietic cell transplantation. Profiled with immunoSEQ multiplex PCR; TCRdb holds only in-frame clones, not every one. The table includes about 45,000 clones, around 84% detected once. As to time point: recipient sample about 28 days before transplant, after cytoreduction. The sequencing here drew on peripheral blood mononuclear cells, taken before stem cell transplant. Receptor source: a man in his 60s with myelodysplastic syndrome. Some clones in this sample may be carry-over from other donors' samples.

The chain is built from TRBV18 and TRBJ2-7; 9 bases agree with TRBD1. J lost 4 bases, V lost 3 bases, and 7 bases had no gene match. CDR1 and CDR2 (germline): KGHSH, LQKENI. The CDR3 length is 15 residues. The CDR3 DNA is TGTGCCAGCTCACCTCGGGACAGGGAAACGTACGAGCAGTACTTC. This sequence encodes CASSPRDRETYEQYF.

This rearrangement joins TRBV5-4 to TRBJ2-5; 9 bases are a match to TRBD1. CDR3 length equals 15 residues. The ends lost 7 bases at V and 3 bases at J; junction bases unmatched: 10. In germline, CDR1 is SGHNT, CDR2 YYREEE (reference sequence). The CDR3 sequence: CASGSKRTGEETQYF. CDR3 in DNA: TGTGCCAGCGGATCCAAACGGACAGGGGAAGAGACCCAGTACTTC. Looking up the rest from reference TRBV5-4 and TRBJ2-5 gives the full variable domain: ETGVTQSPTHLIKTRGQQVTLRCSSQSGHNTVSWYQQALGQGPQFIFQYYREEENGRGNFPPRFSGLQFPNYSSELNVNALELDDSALYLCASGSKRTGEETQYFGPGTRLLVL.

The rearrangement uses TRBV4-2 and TRBJ1-2; TRBD1 is a possible D gene (5 bases). Deletions cut 4 bases from V and 4 bases from J, with 16 bases between. The CDR3 spans 15 residues. Germline V gene lookup returns CDR1 LGHNA and CDR2 YNFKEQ. Here the CDR3 DNA reads TGTGCCAGCAGCCCGCCAGACAGCGACGCCTATGGCTACACCTTC. This translates into CASSPPDSDAYGYTF.

The chain carries TRBV10-3 and TRBJ2-7, with D possibly called TRBD1 or TRBD2 (6 bases each). Looked up from germline, CDR1 is ENHRY and CDR2 is SYGVKD. The CDR3 runs 14 residues. V shed 2 bases and J shed 3 bases, with 11 bases lying between them. The CDR3 here is CAISERETGYEQYF. The CDR3 DNA follows: TGTGCCATCAGTGAGCGGGAGACAGGCTACGAGCAGTACTTC.

V and J are TRBV9 and TRBJ1-5, with 11 bases that match TRBD1. The CDR3 contains 16 residues. The trim removed 4 bases at V and 2 bases at J, leaving 5 bases unmatched. Germline loops: CDR1 SGDLS, CDR2 YYNGEE. The CDR3 sequence: CASSKGDRGGNQPQHF. In DNA, the CDR3 is TGTGCCAGCAGCAAAGGGGACAGGGGGGGCAATCAGCCCCAGCATTTT.

V gene TRBV15 combines with J gene TRBJ1-2; no clear D gene. The germline gives CDR1 LNHNV, CDR2 YYDKDF (reference sequence). V lost 0 bases and J 5 bases, leaving 16 bases between the germline ends. The CDR3 extends over 16 amino acids. This CDR3 is CATSRDLSGVGYGYTF. The CDR3 DNA sequence: TGTGCCACCAGCAGAGATCTTAGCGGCGTCGGGTATGGCTACACCTTC.

The chain carries TRBV2 and TRBJ2-3; D ambiguous. With 6 bases removed from V and 5 bases from J, the gap between germline ends came to 18 bases. The CDR3 totals 15 residues. Germline V CDR1 and CDR2: SNHLY, FYNNEI. Here the CDR3 reads CASSLKGTVGDTQYF. Here the CDR3 DNA reads TGTGCCAGCAGCCTCAAAGGTACAGTGGGAGATACGCAGTATTTT.

CDR3 coding DNA: TGTGCCAGCAGCCAAGATAACGGGCTCCCCTCTGGAAACACCATATATTTT. Its protein is CASSQDNGLPSGNTIYF. The chain couples TRBV4-2 to TRBJ1-3; D unclear. CDR1 and CDR2 (germline): LGHNA, YNFKEQ. The CDR3 is made up of 17 amino acids. V shed 0 bases and J shed 0 bases, with 12 bases lying between them.

This chain uses TRBV25-1 with TRBJ1-2; TRBD1 is a possible D gene (6 bases). CDR1 MGHDK and CDR2 SYGVNS come from the germline V gene. Deletions cut 1 base from V and 6 bases from J, with 9 bases between. The CDR3 extends over 13 amino acids. DNA of the CDR3: TGTGCCAGCAGTGAATCCGGGACAAATGGCTACACCTTC. Encoded protein: CASSESGTNGYTF.

CDR3 nucleotide sequence: TGTGCCAGCAGCCCTACTCTCGGAAACACCATATATTTT. The encoded protein is CASSPTLGNTIYF. This chain joins TRBV11-3 and TRBJ1-3; D uncertain. The V end was cut by 5 bases, the J end by 4 bases, with 9 bases between. The CDR3 consists of 13 residues. The V gene's germline CDR1 is SGHNT and CDR2 YENEEA.

This chain uses TRBV7-3 with TRBJ2-6, with D hard to call. The CDR3 extends over 14 amino acids. Germline loops: CDR1 SGHTA, CDR2 FQGTGA. The V end was cut by 4 bases, the J end by 4 bases, with 8 bases between. CDR3 amino acids: CASSSRTGANVLTF. In DNA form, the CDR3 reads TGTGCCAGCAGCTCGCGTACAGGGGCCAACGTCCTGACTTTC.

The J gene is TRBJ1-6, the V gene TRBV9; D gene unclear. The CDR3 spans 16 residues. Per germline, CDR1 SGDLS and CDR2 YYNGEE. Trimming took 0 bases from V and 7 from J, leaving 14 bases between them. The CDR3 region is CASSVAADGRNSPLHF. As DNA, the CDR3 is TGTGCCAGCAGCGTAGCGGCCGACGGGAGGAATTCACCCCTCCACTTT.

The chain is built from TRBV30 and TRBJ1-2; 7 positions agree with TRBD1. This CDR3 spans 13 amino acids. Germline V gene sequence: CDR1 GTSNPN, CDR2 SVGIG (reference sequence). The J segment lost 8 bases and the V segment lost 3 bases, leaving 9 bases of the junction unmatched. Here the CDR3 DNA reads TGTGCCTGGAGCACGGGACAGCGAATCGGCTACACCTTC. It translates to CAWSTGQRIGYTF.

The gene calls are TRBV5-6 and TRBJ2-1; weak D call: TRBD1 (6 bases). Trimming left V 4 bases short and J 2 bases short, with 16 bases between. CDR3 size: 16 residues. CDR1 and CDR2 from the germline V gene are SGHDT and YYEEEE. The chain's CDR3 is CASSHDSRTAYNEQFF. In nucleotides, the CDR3 is TGTGCCAGCAGCCATGATTCCCGGACAGCCTACAATGAGCAGTTCTTC.

The chain links TRBV25-1 to TRBJ2-6, with 7 bases identical to TRBD2. The length of the CDR3 is 14 residues. V gave up 8 bases and J gave up 2 bases; unmatched junction bases: 3. Per the germline V gene, CDR1 is MGHDK and CDR2 is SYGVNS. The DNA for the CDR3 is TGTGCCAGCCGGGGGGAGGCTGGGGCCAACGTCCTGACTTTC. Translation: CASRGEAGANVLTF. The full variable domain, rest sourced from reference TRBV25-1 and TRBJ2-6, is EADIYQTPRYLVIGTGKKITLECSQTMGHDKMYWYQQDPGMELHLIHYSYGVNSTEKGDLSSESTVSRIRTEHFPLTLESARPSHTSQYLCASRGEAGANVLTFGAGSRLTVL.

This clone was detected only once. CDR3 nucleotides: TGTGCCAGTAGTAACGACAGGAGACAAGAGACCCAGTACTTC. It is translated as CASSNDRRQETQYF. The chain couples TRBV19 to TRBJ2-5; a possible D gene is TRBD1 (6 bases). Germline CDR1 reads LNHDA; CDR2 reads SQIVND (reference sequence). The length of the CDR3 is 14 residues. Trimming stripped 4 bases from V and 2 bases from J, with 11 bases between.

The chain uses TRBV30 and TRBJ1-5; D is possibly TRBD1 (5 bases). There are 14 residues in the CDR3. V lost 2 bases, J lost 1 base, and 9 bases lay in between. Germline CDR1 GTSNPN, CDR2 SVGIG (reference sequence). In nucleotides, the CDR3 is TGTGCCTGGAGTCGGGACGTAAGCAATCAGCCCCAGCATTTT. This translates into CAWSRDVSNQPQHF.

This chain links TRBV11-2 with TRBJ1-5; D possibly corresponds to TRBD1 (6 bases). CDR3 size: 16 residues. Germline assignment: CDR1 SGHAT and CDR2 FQNNGV. With 5 bases removed from V and 4 bases from J, the gap between germline ends came to 18 bases. The CDR3 reads CASSRGASGFNQPQHF. The CDR3 DNA sequence: TGTGCCAGCAGCCGGGGGGCATCCGGGTTTAATCAGCCCCAGCATTTT. The full variable domain, its missing parts supplied by reference TRBV11-2 and TRBJ1-5, is EAGVAQSPRYKIIEKRQSVAFWCNPISGHATLYWYQQILGQGPKLLIQFQNNGVVDDSQLPKDRFSAERLKGVDSTLKIQPAKLEDSAVYLCASSRGASGFNQPQHFGDGTRLSIL.

The chain carries TRBV28 and TRBJ1-5; D is possibly TRBD1 (5 bases). Trimming removed 9 bases at V and 5 bases at J, with 11 bases between. CDR1 and CDR2 from the germline V gene are MDHEN and SYDVKM. The CDR3 spans 12 residues. The CDR3 DNA sequence: TGTGCCAGTAATCAGGGTGATCAGCCCCAGCATTTT. Its protein product is CASNQGDQPQHF.

The chain links TRBV5-1 to TRBJ1-1, with TRBD1 matching 7 bases. V dropped 4 bases and J dropped 6; count of bases not matched to a gene: 6. The CDR3 is made up of 13 amino acids. CDR1 SGHRS and CDR2 YFSETQ come from the germline V gene. DNA of the CDR3: TGCGCCAGCAGCAGACAGGGAGAATCTGAAGCTTTCTTT. This gives the protein CASSRQGESEAFF.

This sequence joins TRBV6-6 and TRBJ1-1, with D unclear. The V and J ends lost 0 bases and 1 base respectively, with 12 bases between them. Germline loops: CDR1 MNHNY, CDR2 SVGAGI (reference sequence). This CDR3 has 16 residues. Here the CDR3 reads CASSYSVPPGNTEAFF. The CDR3 DNA follows: TGTGCCAGCAGTTACTCGGTCCCTCCGGGGAACACTGAAGCTTTCTTT.

The CDR3 DNA sequence: TGTGCCAGCAGTTACGGGTTAGCTGGGGCCAACGTCCTGACTTTC. Translating gives CASSYGLAGANVLTF. V is TRBV6-6 and J is TRBJ2-6, with D unclear. Germline V gene sequence: CDR1 MNHNY, CDR2 SVGAGI (reference sequence). The CDR3 length is 15 residues. V was trimmed by 2 bases and J by 2 bases, leaving 7 bases between them.

The chain links TRBV19 to TRBJ1-1, with TRBD1 matching over 8 bases. V trimming: 5 bases; J trimming: 10 bases; junction bases outside the gene matches: 12. There are 14 residues in the CDR3. Germline assignment: CDR1 LNHDA and CDR2 SQIVND (reference sequence). The DNA for the CDR3 is TGTGCCAGTAGTGACCGGGACAGGTCTTTCGGAGCTTTCTTT. Protein product: CASSDRDRSFGAFF.

This clone appeared a single time. The chain carries TRBV29-1 and TRBJ2-5; 9 nucleotides line up with TRBD2. CDR1 SQVTM and CDR2 ANQGSEA come from the germline V gene. The junction had 9 bases not matched to a gene; V was cut back by 6 bases and J by 1 base. This CDR3 spans 15 amino acids. DNA of the CDR3: TGCAGCGTCGAACCGGGACTAGCCCCCCAAGAGACCCAGTACTTC. Translation gives CSVEPGLAPQETQYF.

The chain combines TRBV7-9 with TRBJ2-3, with D unclear. Germline assignment: CDR1 SEHNR and CDR2 FQNEAQ (reference sequence). This CDR3 is built from 15 residues. V was shortened by 6 bases and J by 1 base, with 14 bases between the two germline ends. The CDR3 coding sequence is TGTGCCAGCAGTCCTTGGCTTCTACGCACAGATACGCAGTATTTT. It is translated as CASSPWLLRTDTQYF. Filled out from reference TRBV7-9 and TRBJ2-3, the complete variable domain reads DTGVSQNPRHKITKRGQNVTFRCDPISEHNRLYWYRQTLGQGPEFLTYFQNEAQLEKSRLLSDRFSAERPKGSFSTLEIQRTEQGDSAMYLCASSPWLLRTDTQYFGPGTRLTVL.

The chain is built from TRBV6-5 and TRBJ1-2; D is possibly TRBD1 (5 bases). The CDR3 extends over 14 amino acids. Trimming took off 7 bases at V and 1 base at J, with 13 bases between the two ends. CDR1 MNHEY and CDR2 SVGAGI come from the germline V gene. CDR3 residues: CASTPGADNYGYTF. The CDR3 DNA reads TGTGCCAGCACACCTGGGGCGGATAACTATGGCTACACCTTC.